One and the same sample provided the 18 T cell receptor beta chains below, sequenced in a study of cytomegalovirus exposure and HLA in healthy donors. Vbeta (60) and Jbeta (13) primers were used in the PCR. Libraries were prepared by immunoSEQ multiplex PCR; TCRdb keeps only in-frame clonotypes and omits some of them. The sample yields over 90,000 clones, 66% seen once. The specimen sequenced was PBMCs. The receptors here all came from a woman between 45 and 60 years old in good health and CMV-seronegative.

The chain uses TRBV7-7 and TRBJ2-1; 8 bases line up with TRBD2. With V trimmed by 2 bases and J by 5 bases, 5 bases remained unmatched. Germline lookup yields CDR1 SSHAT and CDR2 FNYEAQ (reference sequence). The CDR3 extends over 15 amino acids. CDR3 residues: CASSLNAGGNNEQFF. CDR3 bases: TGTGCCAGCAGCTTAAATGCGGGAGGAAACAATGAGCAGTTCTTC.

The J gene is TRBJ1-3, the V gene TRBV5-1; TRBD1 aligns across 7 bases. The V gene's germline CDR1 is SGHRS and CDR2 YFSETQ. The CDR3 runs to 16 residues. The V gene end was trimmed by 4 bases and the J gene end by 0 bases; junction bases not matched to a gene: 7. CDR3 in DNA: TGCGCCAGCAGCGAAGGACAGGTTTTCTCTGGAAACACCATATATTTT. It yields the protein CASSEGQVFSGNTIYF. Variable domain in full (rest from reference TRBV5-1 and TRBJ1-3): KAGVTQTPRYLIKTRGQQVTLSCSPISGHRSVSWYQQTPGQGLQFLFEYFSETQRNKGNFPGRFSGRQFSNSRSEMNVSTLELGDSALYLCASSEGQVFSGNTIYFGEGSWLTVV.

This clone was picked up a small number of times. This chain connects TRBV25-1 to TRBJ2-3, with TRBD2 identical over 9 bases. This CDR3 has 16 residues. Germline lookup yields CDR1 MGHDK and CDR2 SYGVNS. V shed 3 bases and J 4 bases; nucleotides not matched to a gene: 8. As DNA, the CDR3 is TGTGCCAGCAGTGAGTGGGCTAGCGGGAACCCAGATACGCAGTATTTT. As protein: CASSEWASGNPDTQYF.

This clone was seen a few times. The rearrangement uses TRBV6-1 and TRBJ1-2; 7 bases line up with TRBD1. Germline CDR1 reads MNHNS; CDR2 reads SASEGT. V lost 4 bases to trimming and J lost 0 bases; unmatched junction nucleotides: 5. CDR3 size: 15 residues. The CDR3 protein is CASSGDSSSNYGYTF. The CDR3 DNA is TGTGCCAGCAGTGGGGACAGCTCATCTAACTATGGCTACACCTTC.

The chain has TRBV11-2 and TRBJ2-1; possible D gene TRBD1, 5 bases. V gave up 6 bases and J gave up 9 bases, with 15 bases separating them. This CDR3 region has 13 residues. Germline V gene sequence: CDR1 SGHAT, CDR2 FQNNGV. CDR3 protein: CASSKTGEVEQFF. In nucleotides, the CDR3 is TGTGCCAGCAGTAAAACAGGAGAGGTTGAGCAGTTCTTC. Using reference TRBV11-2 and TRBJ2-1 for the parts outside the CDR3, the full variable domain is EAGVAQSPRYKIIEKRQSVAFWCNPISGHATLYWYQQILGQGPKLLIQFQNNGVVDDSQLPKDRFSAERLKGVDSTLKIQPAKLEDSAVYLCASSKTGEVEQFFGPGTRLTVL.

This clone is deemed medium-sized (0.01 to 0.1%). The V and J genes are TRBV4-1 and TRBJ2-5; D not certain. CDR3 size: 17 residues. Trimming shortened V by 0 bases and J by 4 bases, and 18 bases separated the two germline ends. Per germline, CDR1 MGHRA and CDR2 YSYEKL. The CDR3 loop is CASSQDRSSTLAETQYF. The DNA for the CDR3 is TGCGCCAGCAGCCAAGATAGGAGCTCAACACTGGCAGAGACCCAGTACTTC.

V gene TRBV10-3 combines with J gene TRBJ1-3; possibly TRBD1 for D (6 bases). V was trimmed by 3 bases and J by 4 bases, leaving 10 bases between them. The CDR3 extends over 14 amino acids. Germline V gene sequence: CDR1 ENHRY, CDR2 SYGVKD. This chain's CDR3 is CAISEGGRGNTIYF. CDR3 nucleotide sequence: TGTGCCATCAGTGAAGGGGGACGGGGAAACACCATATATTTT.

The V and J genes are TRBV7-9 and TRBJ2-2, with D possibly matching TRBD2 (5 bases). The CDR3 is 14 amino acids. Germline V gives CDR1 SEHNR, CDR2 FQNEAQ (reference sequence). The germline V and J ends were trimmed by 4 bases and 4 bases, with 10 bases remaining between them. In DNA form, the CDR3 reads TGTGCCAGCAGCTCCCCGGGGATCACCGGGGAGCTGTTTTTT. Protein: CASSSPGITGELFF.

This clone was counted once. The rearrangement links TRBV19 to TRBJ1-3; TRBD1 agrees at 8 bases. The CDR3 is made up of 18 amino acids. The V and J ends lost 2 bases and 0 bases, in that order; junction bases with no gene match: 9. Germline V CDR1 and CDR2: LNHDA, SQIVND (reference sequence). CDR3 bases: TGTGCCAGTAGTATAAAAAGACAGGGGAGGACCTCTGGAAACACCATATATTTT. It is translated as CASSIKRQGRTSGNTIYF. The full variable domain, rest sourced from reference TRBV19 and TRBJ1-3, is DGGITQSPKYLFRKEGQNVTLSCEQNLNHDAMYWYRQDPGQGLRLIYYSQIVNDFQKGDIAEGYSVSREKKESFPLTVTSAQKNPTAFYLCASSIKRQGRTSGNTIYFGEGSWLTVV.

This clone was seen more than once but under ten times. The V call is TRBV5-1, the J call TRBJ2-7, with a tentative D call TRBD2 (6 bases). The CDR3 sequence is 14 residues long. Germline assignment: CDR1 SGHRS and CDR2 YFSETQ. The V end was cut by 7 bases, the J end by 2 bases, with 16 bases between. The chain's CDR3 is CASGRAGLAYEQYF. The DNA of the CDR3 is TGCGCCAGCGGACGGGCGGGACTCGCCTACGAGCAGTACTTC.

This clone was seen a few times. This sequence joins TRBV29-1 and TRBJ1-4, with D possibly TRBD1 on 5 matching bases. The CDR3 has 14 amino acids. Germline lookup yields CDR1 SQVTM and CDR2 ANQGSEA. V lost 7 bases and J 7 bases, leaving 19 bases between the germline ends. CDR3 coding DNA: TGCAGCGGTGCAGATGGGGGAGGGAGTGAAAAACTGTTTTTT. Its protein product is CSGADGGGSEKLFF.

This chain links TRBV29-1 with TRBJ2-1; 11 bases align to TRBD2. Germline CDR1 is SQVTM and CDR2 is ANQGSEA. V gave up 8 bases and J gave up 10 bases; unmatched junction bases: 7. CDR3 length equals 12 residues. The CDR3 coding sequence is TGCAGCTTTACTAGCGGGAGTCGGGAGCAGTTCTTC. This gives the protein CSFTSGSREQFF.

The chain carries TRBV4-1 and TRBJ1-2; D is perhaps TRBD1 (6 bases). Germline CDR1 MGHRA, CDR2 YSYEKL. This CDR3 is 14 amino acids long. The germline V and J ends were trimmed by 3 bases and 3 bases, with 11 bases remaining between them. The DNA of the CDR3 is TGCGCCAGCAGCCACCCGGACAGCGACTATGGCTACACCTTC. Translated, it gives CASSHPDSDYGYTF.

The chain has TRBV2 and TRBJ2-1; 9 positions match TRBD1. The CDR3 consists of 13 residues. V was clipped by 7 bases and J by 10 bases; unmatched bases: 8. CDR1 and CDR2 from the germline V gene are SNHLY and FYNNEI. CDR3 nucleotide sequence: TGTGCCAGCAAGGGGACAGGGTATTCCGAGCAGTTCTTC. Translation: CASKGTGYSEQFF.

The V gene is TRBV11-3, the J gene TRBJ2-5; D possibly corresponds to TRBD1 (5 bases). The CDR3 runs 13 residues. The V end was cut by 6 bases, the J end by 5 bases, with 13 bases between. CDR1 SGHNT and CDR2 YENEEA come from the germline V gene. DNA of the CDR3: TGTGCCAGCAGTTTTAGGGGTATGGAGACCCAGTACTTC. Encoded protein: CASSFRGMETQYF.

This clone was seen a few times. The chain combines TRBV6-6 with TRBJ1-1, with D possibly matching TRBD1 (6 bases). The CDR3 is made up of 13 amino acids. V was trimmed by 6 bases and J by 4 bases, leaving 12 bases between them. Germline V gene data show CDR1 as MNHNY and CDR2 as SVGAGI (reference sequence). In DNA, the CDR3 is TGTGCCAGCAGCGATGCAGGGGCCACTGAAGCTTTCTTT. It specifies CASSDAGATEAFF.

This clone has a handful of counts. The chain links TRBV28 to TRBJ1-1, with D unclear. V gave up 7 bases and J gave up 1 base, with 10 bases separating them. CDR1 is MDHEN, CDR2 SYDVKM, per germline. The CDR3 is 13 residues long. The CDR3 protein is CASMGQANTEAFF. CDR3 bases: TGTGCCAGCATGGGCCAGGCGAACACTGAAGCTTTCTTT.

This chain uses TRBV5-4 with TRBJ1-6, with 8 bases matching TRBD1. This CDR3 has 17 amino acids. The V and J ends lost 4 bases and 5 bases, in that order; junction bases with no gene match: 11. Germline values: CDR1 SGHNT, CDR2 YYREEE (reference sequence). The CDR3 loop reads CASSPPPGQVNNSPLHF. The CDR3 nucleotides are TGTGCCAGCAGCCCCCCCCCGGGACAGGTTAATAATTCACCCCTCCACTTT. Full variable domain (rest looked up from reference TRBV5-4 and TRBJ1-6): ETGVTQSPTHLIKTRGQQVTLRCSSQSGHNTVSWYQQALGQGPQFIFQYYREEENGRGNFPPRFSGLQFPNYSSELNVNALELDDSALYLCASSPPPGQVNNSPLHFGNGTRLTVT.